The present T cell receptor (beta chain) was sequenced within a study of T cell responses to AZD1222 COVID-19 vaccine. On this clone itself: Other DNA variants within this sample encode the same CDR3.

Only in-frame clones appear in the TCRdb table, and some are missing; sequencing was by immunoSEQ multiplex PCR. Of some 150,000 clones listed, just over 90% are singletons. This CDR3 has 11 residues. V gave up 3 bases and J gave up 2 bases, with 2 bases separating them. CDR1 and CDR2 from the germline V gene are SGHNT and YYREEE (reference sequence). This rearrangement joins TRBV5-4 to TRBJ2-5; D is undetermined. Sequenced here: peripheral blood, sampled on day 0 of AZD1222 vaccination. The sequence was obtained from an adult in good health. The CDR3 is CASSSQETQYF. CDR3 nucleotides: TGTGCCAGCAGCTCGCAAGAGACCCAGTACTTC.